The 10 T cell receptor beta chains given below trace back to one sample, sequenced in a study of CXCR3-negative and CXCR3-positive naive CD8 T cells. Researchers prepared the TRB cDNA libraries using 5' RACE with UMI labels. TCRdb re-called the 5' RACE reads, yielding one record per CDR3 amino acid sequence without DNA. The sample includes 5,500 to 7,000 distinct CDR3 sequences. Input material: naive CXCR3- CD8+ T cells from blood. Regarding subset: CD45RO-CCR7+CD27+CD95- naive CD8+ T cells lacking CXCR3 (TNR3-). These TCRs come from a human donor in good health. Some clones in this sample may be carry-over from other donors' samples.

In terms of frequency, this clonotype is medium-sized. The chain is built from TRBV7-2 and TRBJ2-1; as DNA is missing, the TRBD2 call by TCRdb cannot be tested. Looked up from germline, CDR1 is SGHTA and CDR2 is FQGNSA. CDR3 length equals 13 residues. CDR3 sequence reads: CASSFLIADGPFF.

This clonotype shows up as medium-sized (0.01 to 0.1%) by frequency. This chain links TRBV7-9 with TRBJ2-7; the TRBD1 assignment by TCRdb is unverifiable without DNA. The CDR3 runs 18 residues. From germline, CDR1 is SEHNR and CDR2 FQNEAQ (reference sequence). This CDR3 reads CASSYPPGQGDSNYEQYF.

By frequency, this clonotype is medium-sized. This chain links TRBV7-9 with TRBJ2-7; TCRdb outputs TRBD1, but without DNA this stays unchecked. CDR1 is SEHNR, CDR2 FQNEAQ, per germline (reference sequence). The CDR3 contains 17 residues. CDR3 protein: CASSRTIESGTAYEQYF.

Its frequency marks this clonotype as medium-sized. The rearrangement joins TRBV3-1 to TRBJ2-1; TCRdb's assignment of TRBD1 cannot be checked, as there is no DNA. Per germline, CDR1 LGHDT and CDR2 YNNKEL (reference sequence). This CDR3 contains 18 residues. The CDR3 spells CASSQPVTGGSGYNEQFF.

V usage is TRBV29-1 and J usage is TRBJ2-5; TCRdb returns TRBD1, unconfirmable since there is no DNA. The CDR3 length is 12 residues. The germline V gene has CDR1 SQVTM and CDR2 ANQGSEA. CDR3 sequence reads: CIADSTGETHYF.

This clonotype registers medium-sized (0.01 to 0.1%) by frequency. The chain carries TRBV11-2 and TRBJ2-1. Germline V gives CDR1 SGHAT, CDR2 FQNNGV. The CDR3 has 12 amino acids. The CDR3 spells CASSYWDNEQFF.

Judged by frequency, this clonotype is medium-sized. The CDR3 sequence is CSVDEAGTDTQYF. The V call is TRBV29-1, the J call TRBJ2-3; TCRdb's D call of TRBD1 is untestable without DNA. This CDR3 has 13 amino acids. The germline CDR1 and CDR2 sequences are SQVTM and ANQGSEA.

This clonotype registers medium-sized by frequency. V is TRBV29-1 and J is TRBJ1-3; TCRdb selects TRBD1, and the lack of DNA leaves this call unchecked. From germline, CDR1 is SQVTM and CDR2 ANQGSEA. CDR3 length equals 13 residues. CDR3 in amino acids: CSARTASGNTIYF.

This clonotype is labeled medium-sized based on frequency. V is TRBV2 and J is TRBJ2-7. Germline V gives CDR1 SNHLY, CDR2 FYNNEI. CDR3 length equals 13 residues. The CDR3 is CASKNGSPYEQYF.

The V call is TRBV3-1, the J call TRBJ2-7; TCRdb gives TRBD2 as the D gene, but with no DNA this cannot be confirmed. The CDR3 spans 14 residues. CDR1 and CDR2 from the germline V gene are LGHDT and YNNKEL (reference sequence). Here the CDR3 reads CASSQVSAPYEQYF.